These 14 T cell receptor beta chains came from one sample sequenced in a study of human T cells and chemical hapten exposure. MiXCR, applied by TCRdb to the RACE reads, yields one record per CDR3 protein. The table lists about 42,000 distinct CDR3 sequences, 8.5% to 10% of them singletons. Time point indicated: patch test 2, 6 weeks after DPC sensitization. The treatment: therapeutic diphenylcyclopropenone sensitization with weekly scalp DPC. The input for sequencing was whole blood, taken in connection with sensitization to the hapten diphenylcyclopropenone (DPC). Every receptor here comes from a woman in her thirties or forties with alopecia areata. Some clones in this sample may be carry-over from other donors' samples.

This clonotype was seen at least ten times. The chain has TRBV6-5 and TRBJ2-2; D not resolved. V dropped 4 bases and J dropped 0 bases, with 21 bases sitting between them. Germline lookup yields CDR1 MNHEY and CDR2 SVGAGI. This CDR3 comprises 19 residues. CDR3 nucleotides: TGTGCCAGCAGTTCCCGAGGACCCTACGACCTCCCGAACACCGGGGAGCTGTTTTTT. Translating it yields CASSSRGPYDLPNTGELFF.

A few counts support this clonotype. This sequence joins TRBV5-6 and TRBJ2-4; D is perhaps TRBD1 or TRBD2 (5 bases each). Germline V gene sequence: CDR1 SGHDT, CDR2 YYEEEE. V lost 2 bases and J lost 11, with 8 bases in between. The CDR3 totals 11 residues. CDR3 DNA sequence: TGTGCCAGCAGCTTTCCGGGACTTCAGTACTTC. Residues: CASSFPGLQYF.

In its sample, this clonotype was seen many times. The chain is built from TRBV7-8 and TRBJ1-5, with a weak D call TRBD1 (5 bases). V was cut by 0 bases and J by 7 bases, with 19 bases left in between. The CDR3 has 17 amino acids. Per germline, CDR1 SGHVS and CDR2 FQNEAQ. CDR3 nucleotide sequence: TGTGCCAGCAGCTTAGCGAAACCAGGGCAAGGGCTGCAGCCCCAGCATTTT. Translation gives CASSLAKPGQGLQPQHF.

The rearrangement uses TRBV19 and TRBJ2-3; D is unresolved. Germline V gene sequence: CDR1 LNHDA, CDR2 SQIVND (reference sequence). CDR3 length: 12 residues. The ends were cut back, 8 bases at V and 1 base at J, with 7 bases in the middle. CDR3 amino acids: CASGPGTDTQYF. CDR3 coding DNA: TGTGCCAGTGGGCCAGGCACAGATACGCAGTATTTT.

The gene calls are TRBV4-3 and TRBJ1-1; tentative D call: TRBD1 (6 bases). This CDR3 has 16 amino acids. V was shortened by 1 base and J by 3 bases, with 15 bases between the two germline ends. Germline V gene sequence: CDR1 LGHNA, CDR2 YSLEER. CDR3 in amino acids: CASSQGHAGADTEAFF. CDR3 DNA: TGCGCCAGCAGCCAAGGCCACGCGGGGGCAGACACTGAAGCTTTCTTT.

This clonotype has at least ten counts. The chain recombines TRBV5-1 with TRBJ2-2; 12 positions agree with TRBD2. This CDR3 region has 17 residues. V shed 0 bases and J 5 bases; nucleotides not matched to a gene: 5. Per germline, CDR1 SGHRS and CDR2 YFSETQ. The CDR3 DNA sequence: TGCGCCAGCAGCTTGGCTAGCGGGGGGGCCGTTACCGGGGAGCTGTTTTTT. This sequence encodes CASSLASGGAVTGELFF.

This clonotype showed up many times. This sequence joins TRBV7-2 and TRBJ2-5, with D perhaps assigned TRBD1 or TRBD2 (5 bases each). Per the germline V gene, CDR1 is SGHTA and CDR2 is FQGNSA. Trimming left V 5 bases short and J 1 base short, with 8 bases between. The CDR3 totals 13 residues. Here the CDR3 reads CASSPRGQETQYF. CDR3 sequence (DNA): TGTGCCAGCAGCCCGAGGGGCCAAGAGACCCAGTACTTC.

This clonotype counts as medium-sized. The rearrangement links TRBV30 to TRBJ2-6; a weak D match, TRBD2 (6 bases). This CDR3 is built from 16 residues. The ends were cut back, 4 bases at V and 0 bases at J, with 13 bases in the middle. CDR1 is GTSNPN, CDR2 SVGIG, per germline (reference sequence). CDR3 nucleotides: TGTGCCTGGACCCACCGGGGGATCTCTGGGGCCAACGTCCTGACTTTC. Translation gives CAWTHRGISGANVLTF.

Notes on this clonotype: A much larger clone sits a single nucleotide away, making a read error possible. The chain joins TRBV12-3 or TRBV12-4 to TRBJ1-5; perhaps TRBD1 as D (6 bases). CDR3 length: 15 residues. In DNA, the CDR3 is TGTGCCAGCAGTGCGGGACAATATAGCAATCAGCCCCATCATTTT. Residues: CASSAGQYSNQPHHF.

In this sample, this clonotype turned up many times. This chain uses TRBV5-1 with TRBJ2-1; possible D gene TRBD1, 5 bases. Germline values: CDR1 SGHRS, CDR2 YFSETQ. The V and J ends lost 0 bases and 2 bases respectively, with 6 bases between them. The CDR3 totals 14 residues. CDR3 sequence (DNA): TGCGCCAGCAGCTTGGGGGGCCCCTACAATGAGCAGTTCTTC. Translating gives CASSLGGPYNEQFF.

The V call is TRBV5-1, the J call TRBJ2-2; no clear D. The CDR3 has 14 residues. Germline CDR1 reads SGHRS; CDR2 reads YFSETQ. Deletions cut 0 bases from V and 4 bases from J, with 7 bases between. The CDR3 sequence: CASSLGQVTGELFF. The CDR3 DNA follows: TGCGCCAGCAGCTTGGGACAAGTCACCGGGGAGCTGTTTTTT.

This clonotype was seen only a few times. The chain links TRBV29-1 to TRBJ1-5, with 8 positions matching TRBD1. The junction had 9 bases not matched to a gene; V was cut back by 5 bases and J by 0 bases. The germline V gene has CDR1 SQVTM and CDR2 ANQGSEA. This CDR3 has 16 residues. Here the CDR3 reads CSVKVTGGDSNQPQHF. The CDR3 region has the DNA TGCAGCGTTAAGGTTACAGGGGGGGATAGCAATCAGCCCCAGCATTTT.

This clonotype was seen many times. The chain recombines TRBV23-1 with TRBJ2-7; a weak D match, TRBD2 (5 bases). TRBV23-1 is an open reading frame whose function is uncertain. Trimming stripped 2 bases from V and 5 bases from J, with 19 bases between. The CDR3 is made up of 16 amino acids. The CDR3 bases are TGCGCCAGCAGTCAACCCCCAAGCGGAAACCGGGACGAGCAGTACTTC. Protein: CASSQPPSGNRDEQYF.

This clonotype was detected many times. V is TRBV11-3 and J is TRBJ1-1; D might be TRBD1 (5 bases). CDR1 SGHNT and CDR2 YENEEA come from the germline V gene. V was shortened by 4 bases and J by 0 bases, with 15 bases between the two germline ends. The CDR3 consists of 16 residues. CDR3 region: CASSSNRQTLNTEAFF. The CDR3 coding sequence is TGTGCCAGCAGCTCCAACCGACAGACCCTGAACACTGAAGCTTTCTTT.